Listed below are T cell receptor beta chains from one sample, sequenced in a study of OX40 agonist ivuxolimab in advanced cancers. The method was immunoSEQ multiplex PCR; TCRdb's version includes in-frame clones alone and lacks a portion of them. The table shows roughly 72,000 clones, with roughly 89% occurring only once. The specimen comprised CD4+ or CD8+ T cells sorted from blood, sampled in a trial of the OX40 agonist ivuxolimab. These receptors all come from an adult with an advanced solid tumor such as melanoma, head and neck, liver or kidney cancer. Each CDR3 is given without its conserved first and last residue. Each record gives: clone size, V gene, J gene, CDR3 protein. Clone sizes are given selectively: once, few, many, or a class where the clone is expanded.

-,TRBV28,TRBJ2-7,ASSLNQDEQY
-,TRBV2,TRBJ1-5,ASSRQGYSNQPQH
-,TRBV27,TRBJ2-7,ASSHTRGYEQY
once,TRBV6-1,TRBJ1-1,ASRQNTEAF
-,TRBV6-5,TRBJ2-5,ASSYSISGGVETQY
-,TRBV7-2,TRBJ2-5,ASSFSPSGSRETQY
-,TRBV4-1,TRBJ2-3,ASSQDSLPGDTQY
-,TRBV10-3,TRBJ1-3,AIAGSSGNTIY
-,TRBV2,TRBJ2-1,ASKREGNEQF
once,TRBV18,TRBJ1-1,ASSPPNEGPLNTEAF
-,TRBV5-1,TRBJ2-2,ASSRSNTGELF
-,TRBV18,TRBJ1-3,ASSPQYLSGNTIY
-,TRBV4-2,TRBJ1-1,ASSLTGWDTEAF
-,TRBV5-1,TRBJ1-4,ASSSTPGTGNEKLF
-,TRBV19,TRBJ1-1,ASSLSAGGLGTEAF
-,TRBV10-1,TRBJ1-2,ASSGGQGANGYT
-,TRBV5-1,TRBJ2-3,ASSLPGTSTDTQY
-,TRBV5-4,TRBJ2-5,ASSSGNTQETQY
-,TRBV7-9,TRBJ2-1,ASSGFLRDRENEQF
-,TRBV15,TRBJ2-5,ATSRTGRDETQY
-,TRBV6-5,TRBJ1-2,ASSYRDRRYGYT
-,TRBV9,TRBJ2-1,ASSFSGREGNEQF